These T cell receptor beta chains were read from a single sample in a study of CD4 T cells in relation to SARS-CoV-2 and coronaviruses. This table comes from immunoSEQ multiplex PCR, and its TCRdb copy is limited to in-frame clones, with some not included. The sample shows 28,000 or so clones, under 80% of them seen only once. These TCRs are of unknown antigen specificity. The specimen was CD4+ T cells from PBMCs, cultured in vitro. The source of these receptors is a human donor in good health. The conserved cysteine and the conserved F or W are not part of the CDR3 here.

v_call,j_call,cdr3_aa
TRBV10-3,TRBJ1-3,AIREASGNTIY
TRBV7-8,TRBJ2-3,ASSLGLLISDTQY
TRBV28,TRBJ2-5,ASMSSGRRETQY
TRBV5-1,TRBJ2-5,ASSLVNSGAGETQY
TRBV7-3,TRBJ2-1,ASSTWGGTSEYNEQF
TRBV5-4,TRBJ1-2,ASSPHTGGGYT
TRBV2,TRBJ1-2,ASRDRVAGTYGYT
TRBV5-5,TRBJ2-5,ASSLLGRQETQY
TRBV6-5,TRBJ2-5,ASGRQGGFLETQY
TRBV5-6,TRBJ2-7,ASSLEVGLAGGLY
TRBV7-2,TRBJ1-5,ASSPRTGRGQPQH
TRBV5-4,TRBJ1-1,ASSFGDSHTEAF
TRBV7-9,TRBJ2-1,ASSQGQGVYNEQF
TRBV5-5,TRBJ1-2,ASSQEGQGLVYT
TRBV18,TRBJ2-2,ASSPRDSGELF
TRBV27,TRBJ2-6,ASSPRTVSSGANVLT
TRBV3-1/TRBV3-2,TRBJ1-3,ASSPQGQSSGNTIY
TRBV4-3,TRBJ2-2,ASSQAPRAGELF
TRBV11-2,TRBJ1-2,ASSLDRGRGYT
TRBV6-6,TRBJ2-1,ASSRNNEQF
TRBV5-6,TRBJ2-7,ASSLHRAPNPHYYEQY
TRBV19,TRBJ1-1,ASTTGFAEAF
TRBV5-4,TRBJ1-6,ASSLSVGDSPLH
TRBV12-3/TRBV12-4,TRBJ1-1,ASTWTANTEAF
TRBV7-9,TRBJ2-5,ASSLGQLKETQY
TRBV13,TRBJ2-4,ASSPRRGRNIQY
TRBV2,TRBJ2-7,ASSDGLGEQY
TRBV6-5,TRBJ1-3,ASSYLGSGNTIY
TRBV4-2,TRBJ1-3,ASSQDIGSGNTIY
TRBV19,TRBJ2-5,ASSMTSGAKETQY
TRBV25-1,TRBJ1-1,ASTRQGGEAF
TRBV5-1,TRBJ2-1,ASSLLYNEQF
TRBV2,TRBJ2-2,ASGGSDRGLTGELF
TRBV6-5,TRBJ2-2,ASSPTDWGGELF